This T cell receptor (beta chain) came from a study of T cell responses to AZD1222 COVID-19 vaccine. Whole-study findings and limits: Baseline serology detected seropositivity in only six or seven AZD1222 recipients. Across the whole spike, CD4 TCRs peaked at regions 160-218 and 743-854. Per reports, nearly half of all spike-specific TCRs target regions that are unmutated in variants.

On this clone: Its cognate antigen is unknown.

The data were produced by immunoSEQ multiplex PCR, yet TCRdb's version contains in-frame clones alone and is incomplete. The sample includes about 150,000 clones, around 87% of them seen just once. Specimen: peripheral blood, collected 28 days after the second AZD1222 dose. The TCR comes from an adult who received the AZD1222 COVID-19 vaccine.

The CDR3 is CASSVLAGGPSSYEQYF. As DNA, the CDR3 is TGTGCCAGCAGTGTACTAGCGGGAGGACCGAGCTCCTACGAGCAGTACTTC. This chain uses TRBV6-1 with TRBJ2-7; 12 bases fit TRBD2. From germline, CDR1 is MNHNS and CDR2 SASEGT. The J segment lost 0 bases and the V segment lost 4 bases, leaving 7 bases of the junction unmatched. The length of the CDR3 is 17 residues.